What follows are 14 T cell receptor beta chains derived from one specimen sequenced in a study of early T cells in non-severe SARS-CoV-2 infection. TCRdb re-derived calls from the 5' RACE reads in MiXCR, one entry per CDR3 protein. This table has about 60,000 distinct CDR3 sequences, around 6% appearing once. Sequencing was carried out using whole blood. These TCRs come from an adult who was a healthcare worker with PCR-confirmed SARS-CoV-2 infection or an uninfected control (not recorded which).

This clonotype was seen repeatedly, ten times or more. In DNA, the CDR3 is TGCAGCGTTGTCGTATACACTGAAGCTTTCTTT. It specifies CSVVVYTEAFF. The rearrangement links TRBV29-1 to TRBJ1-1; no clear D gene. Germline values: CDR1 SQVTM, CDR2 ANQGSEA. This CDR3 has 11 residues. Trimming pared 4 bases from V and 3 bases from J, leaving 6 bases between.

In its sample, this clonotype was seen a few times. The rearrangement links TRBV30 to TRBJ1-3, with D uncertain. Germline V gene lookup returns CDR1 GTSNPN and CDR2 SVGIG (reference sequence). The V end was cut by 5 bases, the J end by 0 bases, with 17 bases between. The CDR3 is 16 residues long. The CDR3 nucleotides are TGTGCCTGGGGCAGTCATAACACCGGCTCTGGAAACACCATATATTTT. Its protein product is CAWGSHNTGSGNTIYF.

This chain uses TRBV5-4 with TRBJ1-1, with TRBD1 matching over 10 bases. The length of the CDR3 is 13 residues. In germline, CDR1 is SGHNT, CDR2 YYREEE (reference sequence). J gave up 8 bases and V 4 bases, and 5 bases lay outside the gene matches. The CDR3 coding sequence is TGTGCCAGCAGCCCTGACAGGGGGCGGGAAGCTTTCTTT. Protein product: CASSPDRGREAFF. Full variable domain (remainder filled in from reference TRBV5-4 and TRBJ1-1): ETGVTQSPTHLIKTRGQQVTLRCSSQSGHNTVSWYQQALGQGPQFIFQYYREEENGRGNFPPRFSGLQFPNYSSELNVNALELDDSALYLCASSPDRGREAFFGQGTRLTVV.

V is TRBV6-2 or TRBV6-3 and J is TRBJ1-3, with D unresolved. CDR1 MNHEY and CDR2 SVGEGT come from the germline V gene. V gave up 4 bases and J gave up 0 bases, with 13 bases separating them. This CDR3 has 16 amino acids. The CDR3 DNA reads TGTGCCAGCAGTTCCATCTACGGCCTCTCTGGAAACACCATATATTTT. It yields the protein CASSSIYGLSGNTIYF.

This clonotype was recorded many times. This rearrangement joins TRBV29-1 to TRBJ1-2; D gene unclear. V was clipped by 3 bases and J by 6 bases, with 5 bases between them. The CDR3 totals 10 residues. Germline V gene lookup returns CDR1 SQVTM and CDR2 ANQGSEA. In DNA form, the CDR3 reads TGCAGCGTTGATCGGGATGGCTACACCTTC. Amino acid sequence: CSVDRDGYTF.

This clonotype was observed at least ten times. This chain links TRBV24-1 with TRBJ1-2; D uncertain. The V and J ends lost 1 base and 8 bases respectively, with 13 bases between them. There are 14 residues in the CDR3. The V gene's germline CDR1 is KGHDR and CDR2 SFDVKD. The DNA for the CDR3 is TGTGCCACCAGTGATTTCGGCGCCTCCCACGGCTACACCTTC. Its translation: CATSDFGASHGYTF.

This clonotype was observed many times. V and J are TRBV7-3 and TRBJ2-1, with 8 bases fitting TRBD2. In germline, CDR1 is SGHTA, CDR2 FQGTGA. With 5 bases clipped from V and 0 bases from J, the junction kept 6 bases outside the gene matches. This CDR3 is built from 16 residues. This CDR3 reads CASSPRAGGSYNEQFF. In nucleotides, the CDR3 is TGTGCCAGCAGCCCCCGGGCGGGGGGCTCCTACAATGAGCAGTTCTTC.

This clonotype was observed many times. CDR3 residues: CASSPYGTGKNSPLHF. For the CDR3, the DNA is TGTGCCAGCAGCCCTTACGGGACAGGGAAAAATTCACCCCTCCACTTT. The chain is built from TRBV6-5 and TRBJ1-6; TRBD1 aligns across 9 bases. Germline CDR1 and CDR2: MNHEY and SVGAGI. Unmatched junction bases numbered 10, after V lost 6 bases and J lost 7 bases. The CDR3 loop spans 16 amino acids.

This clonotype was seen at least ten times. The chain links TRBV12-3 or TRBV12-4 to TRBJ2-1; D gene unclear. The CDR3 spans 16 residues. V was cut by 7 bases and J by 2 bases, with 18 bases left in between. This CDR3 is CASTAEVKSAYNEQFF. CDR3 nucleotides: TGTGCCAGCACGGCAGAGGTGAAGTCCGCCTACAATGAGCAGTTCTTC.

There are many counts of this clonotype. One junction end disagrees with the germline gene, perhaps due to a read error. The V call is TRBV7-7, the J call TRBJ2-1; 13 nucleotides agree with TRBD2. The CDR3 runs to 15 residues. Germline assignment: CDR1 SSHAT and CDR2 FNYEAQ (reference sequence). In DNA form, the CDR3 reads TGTGCTAGCAGCTTGGGGACTAGCGGGGCCAATGAGCAGTTCTTC. Translation gives CASSLGTSGANEQFF.

This clonotype was detected ten times or more. The V and J genes are TRBV5-1 and TRBJ2-7; D could derive from TRBD1 or TRBD2 (5 bases each). This CDR3 is built from 15 residues. Germline V gives CDR1 SGHRS, CDR2 YFSETQ. Trimming left V 3 bases short and J 5 bases short, with 18 bases between. The chain's CDR3 is CASSSRDGSTHEQYF. The CDR3 DNA is TGCGCCAGCAGCTCCCGGGACGGCAGTACGCACGAGCAGTACTTC.

This clonotype occurred many times. The rearrangement uses TRBV29-1 and TRBJ2-7; TRBD2 might be the D (5 bases). Germline loops: CDR1 SQVTM, CDR2 ANQGSEA. CDR3 length equals 14 residues. Trimming pared 3 bases from V and 2 bases from J, leaving 14 bases between. This chain's CDR3 is CSVERASEPYEQYF. The DNA of the CDR3 is TGCAGCGTTGAGAGGGCGTCAGAACCCTACGAGCAGTACTTC.

In its sample, this clonotype was seen many times. V is TRBV5-1 and J is TRBJ1-1, with a possible D match to TRBD1 (6 bases). Germline V gene sequence: CDR1 SGHRS, CDR2 YFSETQ. The length of the CDR3 is 14 residues. Trimming pared 4 bases from V and 5 bases from J, leaving 15 bases between. In DNA form, the CDR3 reads TGCGCCAGCAGCCAGGCCAGGGGCCGGACTGAAGCTTTCTTT. It codes for CASSQARGRTEAFF.

This clonotype was seen many times. The chain uses TRBV10-3 and TRBJ2-2; D perhaps matches TRBD2 (6 bases). Trimming left V 2 bases short and J 1 base short, with 11 bases between. The CDR3 runs 16 residues. Looked up from germline, CDR1 is ENHRY and CDR2 is SYGVKD. CDR3 coding DNA: TGTGCCATCAGTGAGCCGGGACTCTTGAACACCGGGGAGCTGTTTTTT. It translates to CAISEPGLLNTGELFF.